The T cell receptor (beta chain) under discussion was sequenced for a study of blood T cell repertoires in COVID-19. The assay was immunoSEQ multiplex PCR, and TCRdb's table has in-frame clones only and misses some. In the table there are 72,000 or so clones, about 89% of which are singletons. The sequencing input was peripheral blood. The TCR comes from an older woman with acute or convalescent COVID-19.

The CDR3 protein is CASNPGRGQGPYEQYF. CDR3 in DNA: TGTGCCAGCAACCCAGGTCGGGGACAGGGACCCTACGAGCAGTACTTC. The rearrangement joins TRBV7-2 to TRBJ2-7; 9 bases are a match to TRBD1. V gave up 7 bases and J gave up 2 bases; unmatched junction bases: 12. CDR1 and CDR2 (germline): SGHTA, FQGNSA. The CDR3 totals 16 residues.